This T cell receptor beta chain came from a study of somatic mutations in cytotoxic T cells in rheumatoid arthritis. The overall study: The flow sorting of some V beta antibody-stained T-cell populations reached nearly 100% purity, and the sorted populations included V beta1+ cells sequenced for TCRB. Findings and limits, study-wide: CD8+ T cells showed clonality that did not differ significantly between patients with rheumatoid arthritis and age-matched healthy controls. With age, CD8+ clonality increased in rheumatoid arthritis patients, whereas no such increase appeared in healthy controls.

Concerning this clone: The antigen is not known.

CDR3 length: 16 residues. Trimming took off 0 bases at V and 2 bases at J, with 14 bases between the two ends. The germline V gene has CDR1 SGHNT and CDR2 YYREEE (reference sequence). TCRdb's table, derived via immunoSEQ multiplex PCR, lists solely in-frame clones and lacks some. The sample consists of tens of thousands of clones, just under 80% of them appearing once. Sequencing was carried out using CD8+ T cells sorted from blood. This chain links TRBV5-4 with TRBJ1-2; tentative D call: TRBD1 (6 bases). The clonotype was recovered from an adult with rheumatoid arthritis. For the CDR3, the DNA is TGTGCCAGCAGCTTGGTGGGGGCCGTCACGAACTATGGCTACACCTTC. As protein: CASSLVGAVTNYGYTF.